A selection of T cell receptor beta chains follows, all from one sample in a study of neurological immune-mediated disorders. TCRdb re-called the 5' RACE reads through MiXCR, storing one row per CDR3 protein. The sample lists some 120,000 distinct CDR3 sequences, about 3.2% occurring once. Sequenced sample: PBMCs. All receptors come from a woman in her twenties or thirties with multiple sclerosis. CDR3s include the opening cysteine and the closing phenylalanine or tryptophan. D genes are given only for firm matches.

>TRBJ2-7|TRBV4-1|-
CASSQDQVMDGEQYF
>TRBJ2-7|TRBV12-3/TRBV12-4|TRBD2
CASSFDEPLSGRALSYEQYF
>TRBJ2-7|TRBV28|TRBD2
CASSSPGTSVNYEQYF
>TRBJ1-2|TRBV20-1|-
CSANMGNSYGYTF
>TRBJ2-1|TRBV24-1|-
CATSDPYTGNNEQFF
>TRBJ1-1|TRBV29-1|TRBD1
CSVGDSGTGLVAFF
>TRBJ1-4|TRBV7-9|TRBD1
CASSIRQGVGEKLFF
>TRBJ1-5|TRBV2|TRBD1
CASSGTGENPYSNQPQHF
>TRBJ2-5|TRBV7-9|-
CASSPDKGETQYF
>TRBJ2-7|TRBV7-6|-
CASSPGSAFSYEQYF
>TRBJ1-5|TRBV6-6|-
CASSTVNQPQHF
>TRBJ1-3|TRBV27|TRBD1
CASSLRGGGGNTIYF
>TRBJ2-5|TRBV7-2|-
CASSFVKGPGETQYF
>TRBJ1-5|TRBV2|-
CASSEGGRRSNQPQHF
>TRBJ2-7|TRBV5-6|-
CASSLPGTGDEQYF
>TRBJ1-2|TRBV5-6|TRBD1
CASSFDRLTGGADGYTF
>TRBJ2-1|TRBV7-9|-
CASSLRGQNKAEQFF
>TRBJ1-2|TRBV7-6|-
CASSLTLGADYGYTF
>TRBJ1-1|TRBV20-1|-
CSWGGAFF
>TRBJ1-6|TRBV6-2/TRBV6-3|-
CASTSLETRSPLNF
>TRBJ2-1|TRBV20-1|TRBD2
CSAMKLAGGLHNEQFF
>TRBJ1-1|TRBV7-9|TRBD1
CASSLRGRLNTEAFF
>TRBJ2-1|TRBV9|TRBD1
CASSGGTGGNEQFF
>TRBJ1-4|TRBV7-6|-
CASSSQGFATNEKLFF
>TRBJ2-1|TRBV27|-
CASRKDSYNEQFF
>TRBJ2-1|TRBV11-2|TRBD2
CASSSPGLATNEQFF
>TRBJ2-2|TRBV14|-
CASSQLGRLTGELFF
>TRBJ2-1|TRBV5-1|-
CASSQGQGGYEQFF
>TRBJ2-7|TRBV27|-
CASSLAGVNNYEQYF
>TRBJ1-2|TRBV20-1|-
CSAREAQKGYTF
>TRBJ2-1|TRBV7-7|-
CASSSGLDSYNEQFF
>TRBJ1-5|TRBV7-8|-
CASSLYRDGSQPQHF
>TRBJ2-7|TRBV4-1|-
CASSPVGGYEQYF
>TRBJ2-1|TRBV28|TRBD2
CASSSPRLAGDRRDEQFF
>TRBJ2-1|TRBV5-8|-
CASSLELSSEQFF
>TRBJ2-7|TRBV5-1|-
CASSSGPPWNEQYF
>TRBJ2-7|TRBV20-1|-
CSARDARRYEQYF
>TRBJ1-4|TRBV4-1|-
CASSQGGYSLEKLFF
>TRBJ1-1|TRBV27|-
CASKARGLGTEAFF
>TRBJ2-3|TRBV29-1|TRBD2
CSVEDLGGGRVDTQYF
>TRBJ1-1|TRBV6-5|-
CASSYTRLTEAFF
>TRBJ2-7|TRBV20-1|-
CSAGRSRTYEQYF